This T cell receptor beta chain was sequenced during a study of blood T cell repertoires in COVID-19. As for the study in general: The samples span acute and convalescent COVID-19 from the United States, Italy and Spain. In each case, the material was cDNA or gDNA derived from T cells, B-cell-depleted T cells, or PBMCs.

Per the authors' pipeline: Estimation of nucleated cell counts was performed using reference gene primer amplification. Sequencing was performed with immunoSEQ multiplex PCR; in TCRdb, only in-frame clones are kept and a portion is missing. V, J and clone size derive from that table, while D and trimming were established from the DNA sequence. This table holds about 210,000 clones, approximately 84% found once. CDR1 and CDR2 from the germline V gene are SGHNT and YYREEE (reference sequence). Deletions cut 2 bases from V and 2 bases from J, with 13 bases between. The CDR3 has 15 residues. The sequence came from a woman aged 45-65 years with active or convalescent COVID-19. Source material: peripheral blood. The rearrangement links TRBV5-4 to TRBJ1-2; D might be TRBD1 (6 bases). The CDR3, as DNA: TGTGCCAGCAGCTTTCTCGACAGGCCAAACTATGGCTACACCTTC. It is translated as CASSFLDRPNYGYTF.